This TCR beta chain was profiled in a study of CD8+ T cells in alopecia areata. About the research overall: Treated patients received oral tofacitinib, 5 to 10 mg twice daily.

Germline loops: CDR1 GTSNPN, CDR2 SVGIG (reference sequence). The CDR3 contains 11 residues. Trimming cost V 1 base and J 8 bases, with 8 bases left between them. The treatment denotes: oral pan-JAK inhibitor, 5-10 mg twice daily. It was from PBMCs that CD4+ and CD8+ T cells were sorted. With respect to this clone: Its target is not known. This CDR3 is also generated by other DNA sequences in the sample.

Findings of the study overall: Tofacitinib significantly reduced both scalp clonality and expanded CD8+ clones among the top 100.

The authors extracted RNA and reverse transcribed it into cDNA as the sequencing template. Method: immunoSEQ multiplex PCR; TCRdb's copy keeps in-frame clones and lacks some. The sample records 150,000 to 200,000 clones, less than 70% being singletons. This TCR was sampled from a human donor with alopecia areata. The specimen comprised CD4+ T cells sorted from blood, sampled at week 24, from a patient treated with tofacitinib. This sequence joins TRBV30 and TRBJ1-1; no firm D call. The CDR3 spells CAWSAETEAFF. The CDR3 DNA reads as TGTGCCTGGAGTGCCGAGACAGAAGCTTTCTTT.